The 28 T cell receptor beta chains reported below all come from one sample, sequenced in a study of blood T cell repertoires in COVID-19. The repertoire was sequenced with immunoSEQ multiplex PCR; TCRdb's copy has only in-frame clones and lacks some. The sample has fewer than 400,000 clones; roughly 90% are singletons. Source material: PBMCs or T cells enriched from blood (not recorded which). The source is a woman under 40 who had recovered from COVID-19.

The chain couples TRBV13 to TRBJ2-7; D may be TRBD1 (6 bases). CDR1 and CDR2 from the germline V gene are PRHDT and FYEKMQ (reference sequence). The CDR3 contains 15 residues. The V and J ends lost 5 bases and 3 bases respectively, with 17 bases between them. DNA for the CDR3: TGTGCCAGCAGCCACCGAGGGCAGGGGATCTACGAGCAGTACTTC. It yields the protein CASSHRGQGIYEQYF.

This clone was seen just once. V is TRBV18 and J is TRBJ1-5, with a possible D match to TRBD1 (5 bases). The CDR3 is 14 residues long. The germline V and J ends were trimmed by 2 bases and 6 bases, with 11 bases remaining between them. In germline, CDR1 is KGHSH, CDR2 LQKENI. CDR3 residues: CASSPGPGPQPQHF. The CDR3 nucleotides are TGTGCCAGCTCACCAGGGCCAGGGCCTCAGCCCCAGCATTTT.

J is TRBJ2-7 and V is TRBV28; 11 nucleotides line up with TRBD2. The trim removed 2 bases at V and 7 bases at J, leaving 16 bases unmatched. There are 18 residues in the CDR3. The germline V gene has CDR1 MDHEN and CDR2 SYDVKM. The CDR3 spells CASSLLSGGAFYDGEQYF. In DNA form, the CDR3 reads TGTGCCAGCAGTTTACTTAGCGGGGGGGCTTTCTACGATGGTGAGCAGTACTTC.

The rearrangement joins TRBV7-9 to TRBJ2-1, with 7 nucleotides matching TRBD1. The CDR3 spans 13 residues. CDR1 SEHNR and CDR2 FQNEAQ come from the germline V gene (reference sequence). Germline trimming cut 1 base from V and 9 bases from J; bases unmatched to any gene: 3. CDR3 residues: CASSLGQGPEQFF. CDR3 DNA: TGTGCCAGCAGCTTAGGACAGGGTCCTGAGCAGTTCTTC. The variable domain in full, with the rest retrieved from reference TRBV7-9 and TRBJ2-1, is DTGVSQNPRHKITKRGQNVTFRCDPISEHNRLYWYRQTLGQGPEFLTYFQNEAQLEKSRLLSDRFSAERPKGSFSTLEIQRTEQGDSAMYLCASSLGQGPEQFFGPGTRLTVL.

This chain uses TRBV5-4 with TRBJ2-7, with 11 bases identical to TRBD2. Germline V gives CDR1 SGHNT, CDR2 YYREEE (reference sequence). J lost 2 bases, V lost 4 bases, and 8 bases had no gene match. The CDR3 contains 16 residues. Here the CDR3 DNA reads TGTGCCAGCAGCCCCAGGGCGACTAGCGGGACCTACGAGCAGTACTTC. This encodes CASSPRATSGTYEQYF.

This rearrangement joins TRBV15 to TRBJ2-1; the match to TRBD2 covers 9 bases. Germline lookup yields CDR1 LNHNV and CDR2 YYDKDF (reference sequence). The CDR3 has 17 residues. The ends lost 1 base at V and 8 bases at J; junction bases unmatched: 12. DNA for the CDR3: TGTGCCACCAGCAGAGCCTTTACGGCGGGAGGGCCTTATGAGCAGTTCTTC. As protein: CATSRAFTAGGPYEQFF.

This chain links TRBV4-3 with TRBJ2-1; 8 nucleotides align to TRBD2. V dropped 0 bases and J dropped 3; count of bases not matched to a gene: 4. This CDR3 region has 16 residues. In germline, CDR1 is LGHNA, CDR2 YSLEER. CDR3 nucleotides: TGCGCCAGCAGCCAAGAAGGTAGCGGGAACTACAATGAGCAGTTCTTC. Translation: CASSQEGSGNYNEQFF.

As regards this clone: One end of the junction varies from germline; a read error may be responsible. The chain is built from TRBV5-1 and TRBJ2-3; TRBD1 is a possible D gene (5 bases). CDR1 SGHRS and CDR2 YFSETQ come from the germline V gene. This CDR3 contains 13 residues. CDR3: CANSATGQDTQYF. Here the CDR3 DNA reads TGCGCCAACAGCGCTACAGGTCAAGATACGCAGTATTTT. Combining the CDR3 with reference TRBV5-1 and TRBJ2-3 gives the whole variable domain KAGVTQTPRYLIKTRGQQVTLSCSPISGHRSVSWYQQTPGQGLQFLFEYFSETQRNKGNFPGRFSGRQFSNSRSEMNVSTLELGDSALYLCANSATGQDTQYFGPGTRLTVL.

This clone was picked up one time. The V and J genes are TRBV21-1 and TRBJ2-3; TRBD2, the table's D call, lacks a check against the DNA. TRBV21-1 is a known pseudogene. This CDR3 spans 18 amino acids. DNA for the CDR3: TGTGCCAGCAGCAAAGATTTGGGTGTGCGGGAAGGCACAGATACGCAGTATTTT. Translating it yields CASSKDLGVREGTDTQYF.

The chain carries TRBV6-5 and TRBJ1-1; D remains unclear. The CDR3 loop spans 13 amino acids. From germline, CDR1 is MNHEY and CDR2 SVGAGI. Trimming shortened V by 2 bases and J by 4 bases, and 8 bases separated the two germline ends. The CDR3 DNA reads as TGTGCCAGCAGTTACGGGTCGGGCACTGAAGCTTTCTTT. Translation: CASSYGSGTEAFF.

This clone was detected only once. The rearrangement uses TRBV7-9 and TRBJ1-1; 7 bases fit TRBD1. Per germline, CDR1 SEHNR and CDR2 FQNEAQ (reference sequence). CDR3 size: 13 residues. The V segment lost 5 bases and the J segment 2 bases; nucleotides outside the gene matches: 2. CDR3 DNA sequence: TGTGCCAGCAGCGACAGGGTAAACACTGAAGCTTTCTTT. Translation: CASSDRVNTEAFF.

The V and J genes are TRBV6-5 and TRBJ1-4, with 7 nucleotides matching TRBD1. This CDR3 region has 13 residues. The trim removed 7 bases at V and 10 bases at J, leaving 9 bases unmatched. Looked up from germline, CDR1 is MNHEY and CDR2 is SVGAGI. DNA for the CDR3: TGTGCCAGCACAAGACAGGGAAAGGGAAAACTGTTTTTT. It yields the protein CASTRQGKGKLFF.

This clone showed up just once. The chain couples TRBV2 to TRBJ2-4, with 12 bases fitting TRBD2. After removal of 3 bases from V and 8 bases from J, the junction contained 5 bases not matched to a gene. This CDR3 spans 15 amino acids. CDR1 is SNHLY and CDR2 is FYNNEI in the germline V gene. CDR3 in amino acids: CASSEGLAGGDIQYF. The CDR3 DNA reads as TGTGCCAGCAGTGAGGGCCTAGCGGGAGGGGACATTCAGTACTTC.

The chain couples TRBV2 to TRBJ1-4, with a tentative D call TRBD1 (5 bases). The V end lost 3 bases, the J end lost 9 bases, and 20 bases lay between the germline ends. The CDR3 spans 16 residues. Germline V CDR1 and CDR2: SNHLY, FYNNEI. CDR3 loop: CASSEVDPGIRKKLFF. The DNA of the CDR3 is TGTGCCAGCAGTGAGGTGGATCCAGGGATAAGGAAAAAACTGTTTTTT.

This chain links TRBV30 with TRBJ1-1; 8 bases align to TRBD1. With V trimmed by 0 bases and J by 4 bases, 7 bases remained unmatched. CDR1 and CDR2 (germline): GTSNPN, SVGIG (reference sequence). This CDR3 is built from 15 residues. The CDR3 DNA is TGTGCCTGGAGTGTGGCCAGGACAGGGTCCACTGAAGCTTTCTTT. This translates into CAWSVARTGSTEAFF.

The chain links TRBV6-5 to TRBJ1-5, with 9 nucleotides matching TRBD1. From germline, CDR1 is MNHEY and CDR2 SVGAGI. V shed 7 bases and J 0 bases; nucleotides not matched to a gene: 4. The CDR3 length is 15 residues. The CDR3 DNA reads TGTGCCAGCACTAGGACAGGGGATAGCAATCAGCCCCAGCATTTT. Protein: CASTRTGDSNQPQHF.

The rearrangement links TRBV7-3 to TRBJ2-3; TRBD2 matches at 7 bases. V shed 5 bases and J 1 base; nucleotides not matched to a gene: 6. Germline-derived CDR1 and CDR2 are SGHTA and FQGTGA. The CDR3 spans 15 residues. In nucleotides, the CDR3 is TGTGCCAGCAGCCAAGGGGCGGGGGGCACAGATACGCAGTATTTT. It specifies CASSQGAGGTDTQYF. Supplemented by reference TRBV7-3 and TRBJ2-3, the full variable domain reads GAGVSQTPSNKVTEKGKYVELRCDPISGHTALYWYRQSLGQGPEFLIYFQGTGAADDSGLPNDRFFAVRPEGSVSTLKIQRTERGDSAVYLCASSQGAGGTDTQYFGPGTRLTVL.

J is TRBJ1-6 and V is TRBV28; 8 bases align to TRBD1. This CDR3 region has 14 residues. The V and J ends lost 3 bases and 13 bases, in that order; junction bases with no gene match: 8. Looked up from germline, CDR1 is MDHEN and CDR2 is SYDVKM. The CDR3 DNA follows: TGTGCCAGCAGTTTCGAACAGGGGGGACGGCCCCTCCACTTT. Its translation: CASSFEQGGRPLHF.

J is TRBJ2-1 and V is TRBV1; the table gives TRBD2 as D, unverified against the DNA. TRBV1 is shown as a pseudogene. The CDR3 loop spans 15 amino acids. The CDR3 DNA follows: TGCACCAGCAGCCTGAGCGGGAGATCATATAATGAGCAGTTCTTC. It codes for CTSSLSGRSYNEQFF.

The chain links TRBV5-1 to TRBJ2-2; D is unresolved. CDR1 is SGHRS and CDR2 is YFSETQ in the germline V gene. Deletions cut 4 bases from V and 1 base from J, with 8 bases between. The CDR3 sequence is 14 residues long. This CDR3 is CASSLRLNTGELFF. CDR3 DNA sequence: TGCGCCAGCAGCCTCAGACTGAACACCGGGGAGCTGTTTTTT.

The chain links TRBV2 to TRBJ2-7, with 12 bases matching TRBD2. The CDR3 is 14 amino acids. CDR1 is SNHLY and CDR2 is FYNNEI in the germline V gene. The ends lost 6 bases at V and 6 bases at J; junction bases unmatched: 6. CDR3: CASRPGLAGSEQYF. CDR3 in DNA: TGTGCCAGCAGGCCCGGACTAGCGGGATCCGAGCAGTACTTC.

This clone was detected only once. The gene calls are TRBV12-3 or TRBV12-4 and TRBJ2-7; weak D call: TRBD1 (6 bases). This CDR3 has 12 amino acids. With 5 bases removed from V and 3 bases from J, the gap between germline ends came to 8 bases. The CDR3 is CASSPDSYEQYF. The CDR3 nucleotides are TGTGCCAGCAGTCCGGACAGCTACGAGCAGTACTTC.

V gene TRBV6-6 combines with J gene TRBJ1-5; D is possibly TRBD1 (5 bases). Germline lookup yields CDR1 MNHNY and CDR2 SVGAGI (reference sequence). V lost 7 bases and J 0 bases, leaving 16 bases between the germline ends. The CDR3 is 16 residues long. CDR3 sequence: CASTLPGGNSNQPQHF. In DNA form, the CDR3 reads TGTGCCAGCACCCTCCCCGGGGGGAATAGCAATCAGCCCCAGCATTTT.

CDR3 in DNA: TGTGCCAGTAGTTATGCGTGGTTGAGCTACGAGCAGTACTTC. Protein product: CASSYAWLSYEQYF. This chain connects TRBV19 to TRBJ2-7; D gene unclear. The germline V gene has CDR1 LNHDA and CDR2 SQIVND (reference sequence). The CDR3 is 14 amino acids. Trimming left V 5 bases short and J 3 bases short, with 14 bases between.

The V call is TRBV4-1, the J call TRBJ1-4, with 7 bases matching TRBD1. Germline V lookup: CDR1 MGHRA, CDR2 YSYEKL. V lost 4 bases and J lost 7; bases outside the gene matches: 18. The CDR3 loop spans 18 amino acids. The CDR3 nucleotides are TGCGCCAGCAGCCGGCAGGGAAAGGGGGACAGCTTGGGTGAAAAACTGTTTTTT. It codes for CASSRQGKGDSLGEKLFF.

The chain links TRBV6-5 to TRBJ2-7, with D possibly being TRBD2 (6 bases). The germline V and J ends were trimmed by 8 bases and 1 base, with 9 bases remaining between them. The V gene's germline CDR1 is MNHEY and CDR2 SVGAGI. This CDR3 spans 12 amino acids. The CDR3, as DNA: TGTGCCAGCGGAGGGAGATCCTACGAGCAGTACTTC. It yields the protein CASGGRSYEQYF.

The J gene is TRBJ1-3, the V gene TRBV28, with a tentative D call TRBD1 (5 bases). Germline lookup yields CDR1 MDHEN and CDR2 SYDVKM. CDR3 length: 16 residues. V lost 5 bases to trimming and J lost 0 bases, with 14 bases between them. The CDR3 protein is CASSPRDSYSGNTIYF. The CDR3 bases are TGTGCCAGCAGTCCAAGGGACTCTTACTCTGGAAACACCATATATTTT.

V usage is TRBV10-3 and J usage is TRBJ2-5; possible D gene TRBD1, 5 bases. CDR1 ENHRY and CDR2 SYGVKD come from the germline V gene. This CDR3 region has 14 residues. V lost 2 bases to trimming and J lost 5 bases, with 12 bases between them. CDR3 in amino acids: CAISERGSLETQYF. The CDR3 nucleotides read TGTGCCATCAGTGAGAGGGGTAGTTTGGAGACCCAGTACTTC.